This T cell receptor beta chain was obtained from a study of identical twins. Study results and limitations: Models, which agreed with sharing between unrelated individuals, nonetheless underestimated the out-of-frame TCR alpha sharing seen in monozygotic twins.

The authors used template switching to add a universal primer site and gave cDNA unique molecular identifiers. TCRdb independently ran MiXCR on the 5' RACE reads; one entry per CDR3 protein. The sample has 400,000 to 600,000 distinct CDR3 sequences, about 22% seen once. This clonotype was found many times. The target antigen is unknown. The sample also formed part of further work on yellow fever vaccine responses in identical twins. That report notes: Vaccine-induced T cell responses in twins were reportedly observed to appear partly convergent, partly personalized.

This clonotype was sampled from a woman aged 18-30 years in good health. Sequenced material: CD4+ T cells sorted from blood.

The CDR3 DNA follows: TGTGCCAGCAAAAGAGGGACTAGCGGTCAAGAGACCCAGTACTTC. It translates to CASKRGTSGQETQYF. The chain links TRBV6-1 to TRBJ2-5; 11 bases fit TRBD2. This CDR3 has 15 residues. Germline V gene lookup returns CDR1 MNHNS and CDR2 SASEGT. Trimming took 7 bases from V and 2 from J; bases not matched to a gene: 6.